These 15 T cell receptor beta chains were all obtained from the same sample, sequenced in a study of blood T cell repertoires in COVID-19. The protocol was immunoSEQ multiplex PCR, while the TCRdb copy is restricted to in-frame clones and leaves out a portion. This table holds 62,000 or so clones, 80% to 90% found once. The sequenced sample consisted of peripheral blood. The receptors originated from a woman aged 60 to 75 with acute or convalescent COVID-19.

The genes are TRBV19 and TRBJ2-1; TRBD1 is a possible D gene (6 bases). There are 18 residues in the CDR3. CDR1 and CDR2 from the germline V gene are LNHDA and SQIVND (reference sequence). With 3 bases removed from V and 2 bases from J, the gap between germline ends came to 20 bases. Here the CDR3 DNA reads TGTGCCAGTAGTATCAGGGGCGATGGGAGAGGGCCCTACAATGAGCAGTTCTTC. The encoded protein is CASSIRGDGRGPYNEQFF.

This chain connects TRBV5-1 to TRBJ2-2; 8 bases match TRBD1. This CDR3 has 17 amino acids. V dropped 4 bases and J dropped 2; count of bases not matched to a gene: 10. Germline V CDR1 and CDR2: SGHRS, YFSETQ. This CDR3 reads CASSPETGAFNTGELFF. The CDR3 DNA follows: TGCGCCAGCAGCCCTGAGACAGGGGCGTTCAACACCGGGGAGCTGTTTTTT.

The rearrangement uses TRBV25-1 and TRBJ1-1; the match to TRBD1 covers 8 bases. J was trimmed by 1 base and V by 4 bases; bases with no gene match: 5. CDR1 and CDR2 (germline): MGHDK, SYGVNS. CDR3 size: 15 residues. The CDR3 nucleotides read TGTGCCAGCAGTGTCTACGGACAGGGGAACACTGAAGCTTTCTTT. Amino acids: CASSVYGQGNTEAFF.

This clone was seen once. CDR3 residues: CASMEGNTDTQYF. The CDR3 DNA reads as TGCGCCAGCATGGAGGGGAACACAGATACGCAGTATTTT. The chain combines TRBV5-1 with TRBJ2-3; tentative D call: TRBD2 (6 bases). This CDR3 has 13 residues. Germline V gives CDR1 SGHRS, CDR2 YFSETQ. The ends were cut back, 6 bases at V and 2 bases at J, with 10 bases in the middle.

V and J are TRBV6-5 and TRBJ1-3; 8 bases are shared with TRBD1. The CDR3 extends over 15 amino acids. The V and J ends lost 7 bases and 7 bases, in that order; junction bases with no gene match: 12. Germline loops: CDR1 MNHEY, CDR2 SVGAGI. The CDR3 nucleotides are TGTGCCAGCATGGCAGGGGGCCCTTTGCGGAACACCATATATTTT. This sequence encodes CASMAGGPLRNTIYF.

This chain uses TRBV28 with TRBJ1-5; D is unclear. Germline lookup yields CDR1 MDHEN and CDR2 SYDVKM. The ends were cut back, 2 bases at V and 2 bases at J, with 13 bases in the middle. The CDR3 loop spans 16 amino acids. The CDR3 is CASSLKRRVGNQPQHF. The CDR3 bases are TGTGCCAGCAGTTTAAAGAGGAGGGTTGGCAATCAGCCCCAGCATTTT.

The chain links TRBV2 to TRBJ1-1; no clear D. V gave up 8 bases and J gave up 4 bases, with 11 bases separating them. The CDR3 totals 12 residues. In germline, CDR1 is SNHLY, CDR2 FYNNEI. CDR3: CASRRQVTEAFF. The CDR3 DNA is TGTGCCAGCCGCCGTCAGGTCACTGAAGCTTTCTTT.

V and J are TRBV6-5 and TRBJ1-2; D not resolved. The CDR3 is 15 residues long. The germline gives CDR1 MNHEY, CDR2 SVGAGI. V was clipped by 0 bases and J by 4 bases, with 12 bases between them. The CDR3 here is CASSYSGDVGYGYTF. As DNA, the CDR3 is TGTGCCAGCAGTTACTCCGGGGATGTGGGCTATGGCTACACCTTC.

The genes are TRBV7-7 and TRBJ2-2; 9 bases match TRBD1. CDR3 length equals 16 residues. Trimming cost V 4 bases and J 5 bases; bases outside gene matches: 8. Germline CDR1 reads SSHAT; CDR2 reads FNYEAQ (reference sequence). CDR3 amino acids: CASSSTGTGTTGELFF. CDR3 DNA: TGTGCCAGCAGCTCAACCGGGACAGGGACGACCGGGGAGCTGTTTTTT.

CDR3 nucleotide sequence: TGTGCCTGGAGCTGGGGGACAGGGGGAGACATTCAGTACTTC. Amino acid sequence: CAWSWGTGGDIQYF. This chain uses TRBV30 with TRBJ2-4, with 11 bases fitting TRBD1. The CDR3 totals 14 residues. Germline V gene sequence: CDR1 GTSNPN, CDR2 SVGIG (reference sequence). V shed 3 bases and J 8 bases; nucleotides not matched to a gene: 6.

The rearrangement joins TRBV7-3 to TRBJ1-6, with 9 bases identical to TRBD1. Germline V CDR1 and CDR2: SGHTA, FQGTGA. After removal of 5 bases from V and 10 bases from J, the junction contained 6 bases not matched to a gene. CDR3 size: 14 residues. As DNA, the CDR3 is TGTGCCAGCAGCCCGGGACAGGGTATATCACCCCTCCACTTT. Its translation: CASSPGQGISPLHF.

The chain couples TRBV28 to TRBJ1-2, with a tentative D call TRBD1 (5 bases). This CDR3 region has 16 residues. Trimming stripped 3 bases from V and 2 bases from J, with 16 bases between. Germline values: CDR1 MDHEN, CDR2 SYDVKM. The CDR3 sequence is CASSFFTGGGNYGYTF. The CDR3 bases are TGTGCCAGCAGTTTTTTCACCGGGGGAGGGAACTATGGCTACACCTTC.

The rearrangement links TRBV11-3 to TRBJ1-1, with D uncertain. With 1 base removed from V and 5 bases from J, the gap between germline ends came to 8 bases. Germline CDR1 reads SGHNT; CDR2 reads YENEEA. There are 13 residues in the CDR3. The chain's CDR3 is CASSLVGETEAFF. The CDR3, as DNA: TGTGCCAGCAGCTTAGTTGGAGAGACTGAAGCTTTCTTT.

Concerning this clone: The sample has other DNA sequences that encode this CDR3 too. The chain combines TRBV2 with TRBJ2-7; possible D gene TRBD1, 5 bases. Germline V gives CDR1 SNHLY, CDR2 FYNNEI. Trimming took off 2 bases at V and 2 bases at J, with 10 bases between the two ends. The CDR3 is 14 residues long. In DNA, the CDR3 is TGTGCCAGCAGTGAACAGGGTGAGGCCTACGAGCAGTACTTC. Amino acids: CASSEQGEAYEQYF.

This clone has just a few counts. V gene TRBV5-1 combines with J gene TRBJ2-5; D is unresolved. CDR1 and CDR2 (germline): SGHRS, YFSETQ. The CDR3 runs 11 residues. Deletions cut 0 bases from V and 7 bases from J, with 4 bases between. The CDR3 loop reads CASSLVGTQYF. Here the CDR3 DNA reads TGCGCCAGCAGCTTGGTCGGGACCCAGTACTTC.